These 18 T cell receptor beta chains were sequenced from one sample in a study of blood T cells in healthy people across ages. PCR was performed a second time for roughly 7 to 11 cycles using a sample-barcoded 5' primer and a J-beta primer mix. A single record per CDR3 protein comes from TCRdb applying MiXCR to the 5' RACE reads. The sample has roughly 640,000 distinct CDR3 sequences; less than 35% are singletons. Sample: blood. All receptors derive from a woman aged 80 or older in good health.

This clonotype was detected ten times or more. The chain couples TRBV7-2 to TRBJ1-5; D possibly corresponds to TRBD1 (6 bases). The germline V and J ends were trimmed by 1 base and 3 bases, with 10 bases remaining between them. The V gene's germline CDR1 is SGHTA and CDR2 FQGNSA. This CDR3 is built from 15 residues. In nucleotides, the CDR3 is TGTGCCAGCAGCTTAGGTGGGACACACAATCAGCCCCAGCATTTT. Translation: CASSLGGTHNQPQHF.

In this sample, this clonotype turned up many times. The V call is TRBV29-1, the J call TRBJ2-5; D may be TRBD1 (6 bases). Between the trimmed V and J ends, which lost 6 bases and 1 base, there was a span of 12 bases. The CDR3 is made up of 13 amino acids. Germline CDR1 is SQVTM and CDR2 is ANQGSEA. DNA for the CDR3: TGCAGCGTCGGCACAGGGCCCCAAGAGACCCAGTACTTC. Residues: CSVGTGPQETQYF.

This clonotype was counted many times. The CDR3: CASSPGQGWYEQYF. DNA of the CDR3: TGCGCCAGCAGCCCCGGACAGGGTTGGTACGAGCAGTACTTC. The rearrangement joins TRBV5-1 to TRBJ2-7; TRBD1 agrees at 8 bases. Germline CDR1 reads SGHRS; CDR2 reads YFSETQ. Unmatched junction bases numbered 7, after V lost 4 bases and J lost 4 bases. CDR3 length equals 14 residues.

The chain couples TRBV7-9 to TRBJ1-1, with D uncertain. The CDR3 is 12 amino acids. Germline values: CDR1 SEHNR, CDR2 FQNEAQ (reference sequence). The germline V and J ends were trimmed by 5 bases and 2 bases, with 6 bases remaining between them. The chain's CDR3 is CASSAGNTEAFF. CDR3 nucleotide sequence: TGTGCCAGCAGCGCCGGAAACACTGAAGCTTTCTTT.

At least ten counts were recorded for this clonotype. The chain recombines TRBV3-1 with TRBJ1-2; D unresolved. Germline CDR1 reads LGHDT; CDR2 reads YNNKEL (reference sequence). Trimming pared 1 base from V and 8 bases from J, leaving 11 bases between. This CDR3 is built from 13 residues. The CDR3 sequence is CASSQGPKKGYTF. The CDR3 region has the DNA TGTGCCAGCAGCCAAGGTCCGAAGAAAGGCTACACCTTC.

The CDR3 protein is CASKQRKAFTGELFF. The CDR3 DNA is TGTGCCAGCAAACAAAGGAAAGCGTTTACCGGGGAGCTGTTTTTT. The gene calls are TRBV6-5 and TRBJ2-2; D is unresolved. This CDR3 is built from 15 residues. V was clipped by 7 bases and J by 5 bases, with 17 bases between them. Germline lookup yields CDR1 MNHEY and CDR2 SVGAGI.

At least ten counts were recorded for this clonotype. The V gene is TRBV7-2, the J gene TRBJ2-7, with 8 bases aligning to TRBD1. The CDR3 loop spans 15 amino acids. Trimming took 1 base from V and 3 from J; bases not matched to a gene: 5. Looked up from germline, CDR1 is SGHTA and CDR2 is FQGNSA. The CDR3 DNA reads TGTGCCAGCAGCTTAGTGGGGACAGGTCTCTACGAGCAGTACTTC. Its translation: CASSLVGTGLYEQYF.

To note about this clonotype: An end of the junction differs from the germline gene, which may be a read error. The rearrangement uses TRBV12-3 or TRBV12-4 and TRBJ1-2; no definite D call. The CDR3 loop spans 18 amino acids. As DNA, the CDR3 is TGTGCCAGCAGCCCCCAGGAAGGGCTATTTAGTACGGACTATGGCTACTTCTTC. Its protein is CASSPQEGLFSTDYGYFF.

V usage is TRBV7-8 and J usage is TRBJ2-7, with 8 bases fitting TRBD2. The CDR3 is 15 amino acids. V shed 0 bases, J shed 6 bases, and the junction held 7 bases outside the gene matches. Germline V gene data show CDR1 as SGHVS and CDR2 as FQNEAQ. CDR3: CASSLAAGGTCEQYF. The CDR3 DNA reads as TGTGCCAGCAGCTTAGCGGCGGGGGGTACCTGCGAGCAGTACTTC. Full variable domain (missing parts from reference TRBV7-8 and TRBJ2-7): GAGVSQSPRYKVAKRGQDVALRCDPISGHVSLFWYQQALGQGPEFLTYFQNEAQLDKSGLPSDRFFAERPEGSVSTLKIQRTQQEDSAVYLCASSLAAGGTCEQYFGPGTRLTVT.

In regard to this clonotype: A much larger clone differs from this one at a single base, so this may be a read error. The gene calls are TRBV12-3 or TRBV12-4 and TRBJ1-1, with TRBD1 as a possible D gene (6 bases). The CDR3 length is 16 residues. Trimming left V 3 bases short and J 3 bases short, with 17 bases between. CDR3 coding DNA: TGTGCCAGCAGTTTTATTCGGATGAGGGGGGACACTGAAGCTTTCTTT. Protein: CASSFIRMRGDTEAFF.

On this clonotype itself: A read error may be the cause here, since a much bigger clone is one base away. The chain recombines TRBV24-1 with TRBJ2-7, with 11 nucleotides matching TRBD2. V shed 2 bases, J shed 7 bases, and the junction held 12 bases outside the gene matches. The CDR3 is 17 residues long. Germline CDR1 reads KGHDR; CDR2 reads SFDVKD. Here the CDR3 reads CATSDSLAGGPLDEQYF. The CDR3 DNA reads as TGTGCCACCAGTGATTCTTTAGCGGGGGGGCCCTTGGATGAGCAGTACTTC.

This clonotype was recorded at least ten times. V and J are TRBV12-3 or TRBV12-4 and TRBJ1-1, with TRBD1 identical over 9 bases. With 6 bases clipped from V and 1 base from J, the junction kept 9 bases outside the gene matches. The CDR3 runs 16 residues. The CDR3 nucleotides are TGTGCCAGCAGATTACGCACAGGGGGCAGGAACACTGAAGCTTTCTTT. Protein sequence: CASRLRTGGRNTEAFF.

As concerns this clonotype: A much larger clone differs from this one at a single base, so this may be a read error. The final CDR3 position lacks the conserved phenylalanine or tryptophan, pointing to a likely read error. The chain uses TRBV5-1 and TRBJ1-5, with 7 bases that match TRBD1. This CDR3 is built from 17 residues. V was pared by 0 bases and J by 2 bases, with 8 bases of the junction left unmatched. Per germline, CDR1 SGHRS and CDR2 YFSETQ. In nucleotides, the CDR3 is TGCGCCAGCAGCTTGGGGACAGGACCTGGGGGCAATCAGCCCCAGCATCTT. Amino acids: CASSLGTGPGGNQPQHL.

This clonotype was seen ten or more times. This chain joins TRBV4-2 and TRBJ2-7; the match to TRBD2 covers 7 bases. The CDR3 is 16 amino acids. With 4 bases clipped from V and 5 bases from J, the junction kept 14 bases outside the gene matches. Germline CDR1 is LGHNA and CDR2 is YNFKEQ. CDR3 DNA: TGTGCCAGCAGCCCCGCCGGGACTATAAACCCCGACGAGCAGTACTTC. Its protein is CASSPAGTINPDEQYF.

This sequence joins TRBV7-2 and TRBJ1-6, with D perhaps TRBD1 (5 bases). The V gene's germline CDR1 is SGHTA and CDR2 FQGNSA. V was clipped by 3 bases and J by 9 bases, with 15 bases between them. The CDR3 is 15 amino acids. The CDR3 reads CASSFRGEEGSPLHF. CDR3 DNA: TGTGCCAGCAGCTTTAGAGGGGAGGAGGGTTCACCCCTCCACTTT.

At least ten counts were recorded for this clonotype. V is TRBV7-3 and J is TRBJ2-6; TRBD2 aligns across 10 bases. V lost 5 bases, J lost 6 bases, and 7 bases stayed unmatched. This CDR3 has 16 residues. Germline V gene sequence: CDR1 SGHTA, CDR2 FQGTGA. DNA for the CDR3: TGTGCCAGCAGCGCTAGCGGGAGAAGTTCGGCCAACGTCCTGACTTTC. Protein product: CASSASGRSSANVLTF.

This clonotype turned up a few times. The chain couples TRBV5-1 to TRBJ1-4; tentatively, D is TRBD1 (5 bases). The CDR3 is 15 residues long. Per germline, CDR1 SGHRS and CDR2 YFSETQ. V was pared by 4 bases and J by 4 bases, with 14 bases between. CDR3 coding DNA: TGCGCCAGCAGCGCCGGGGGAGGGTTTAATGAAAAACTGTTTTTT. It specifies CASSAGGGFNEKLFF.

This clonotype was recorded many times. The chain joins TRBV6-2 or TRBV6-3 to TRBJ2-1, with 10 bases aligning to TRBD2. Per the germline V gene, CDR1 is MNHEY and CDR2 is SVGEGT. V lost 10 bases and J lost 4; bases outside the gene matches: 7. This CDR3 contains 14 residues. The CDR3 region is CAMPGTSVYNEQFF. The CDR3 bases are TGTGCCATGCCCGGGACTAGCGTGTACAATGAGCAGTTCTTC.